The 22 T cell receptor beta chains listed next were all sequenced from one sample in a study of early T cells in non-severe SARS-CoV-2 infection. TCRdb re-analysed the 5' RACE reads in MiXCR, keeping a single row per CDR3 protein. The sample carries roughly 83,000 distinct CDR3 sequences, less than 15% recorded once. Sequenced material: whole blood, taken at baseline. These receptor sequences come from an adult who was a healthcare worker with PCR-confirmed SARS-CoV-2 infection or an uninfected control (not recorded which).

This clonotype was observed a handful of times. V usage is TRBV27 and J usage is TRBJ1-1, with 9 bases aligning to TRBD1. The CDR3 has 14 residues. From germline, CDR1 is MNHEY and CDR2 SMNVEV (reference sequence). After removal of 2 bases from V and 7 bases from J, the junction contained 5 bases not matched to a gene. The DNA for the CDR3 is TGTGCCAGCAGTTTAATAGGGACAGGGAGTGAAGCTTTCTTT. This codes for CASSLIGTGSEAFF.

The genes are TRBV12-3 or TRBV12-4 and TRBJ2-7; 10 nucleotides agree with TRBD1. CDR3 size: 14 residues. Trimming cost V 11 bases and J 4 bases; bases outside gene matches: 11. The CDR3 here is CASRAGQGLYEQYF. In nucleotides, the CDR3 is TGTGCCTCCAGAGCGGGACAGGGGCTGTACGAGCAGTACTTC.

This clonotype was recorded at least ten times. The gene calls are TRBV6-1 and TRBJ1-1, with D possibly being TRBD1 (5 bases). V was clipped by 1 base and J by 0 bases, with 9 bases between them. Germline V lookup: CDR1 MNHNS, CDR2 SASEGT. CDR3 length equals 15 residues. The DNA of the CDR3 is TGTGCCAGCAGTGAAGGCTGGGGCATGAACACTGAAGCTTTCTTT. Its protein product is CASSEGWGMNTEAFF.

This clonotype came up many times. CDR3 DNA: TGTGCCAGCAGCTTCGGGGGCGCCGAGCAGTACTTC. Its protein product is CASSFGGAEQYF. This chain joins TRBV5-6 and TRBJ2-7; possibly TRBD1 or TRBD2 for D (6 bases each). Trimming removed 2 bases from V and 6 bases from J, with 9 bases in between. The CDR3 sequence is 12 residues long. The V gene's germline CDR1 is SGHDT and CDR2 YYEEEE.

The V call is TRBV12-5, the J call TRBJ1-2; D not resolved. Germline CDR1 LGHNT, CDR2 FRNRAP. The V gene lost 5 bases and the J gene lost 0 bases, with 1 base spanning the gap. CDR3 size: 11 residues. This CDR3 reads CASGANYGYTF. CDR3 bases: TGTGCTAGTGGTGCTAACTATGGCTACACCTTC.

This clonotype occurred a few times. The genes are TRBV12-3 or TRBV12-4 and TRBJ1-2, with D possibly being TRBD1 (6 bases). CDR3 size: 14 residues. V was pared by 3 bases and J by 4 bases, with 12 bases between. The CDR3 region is CASSFDRSFYGYTF. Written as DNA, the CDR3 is TGTGCCAGCAGTTTCGACAGGAGCTTCTATGGCTACACCTTC.

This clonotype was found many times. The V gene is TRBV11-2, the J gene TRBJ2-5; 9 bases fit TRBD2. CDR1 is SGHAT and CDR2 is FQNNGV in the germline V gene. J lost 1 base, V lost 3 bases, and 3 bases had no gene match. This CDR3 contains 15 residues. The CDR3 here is CASSFQRGAQETQYF. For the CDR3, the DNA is TGTGCCAGCAGCTTCCAGCGGGGGGCCCAAGAGACCCAGTACTTC.

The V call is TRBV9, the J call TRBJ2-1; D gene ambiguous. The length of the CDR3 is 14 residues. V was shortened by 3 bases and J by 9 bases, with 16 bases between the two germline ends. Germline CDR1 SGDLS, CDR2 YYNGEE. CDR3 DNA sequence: TGTGCCAGCAGCGGTTCGTCACTGATGGCTGAGCAGTTCTTC. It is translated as CASSGSSLMAEQFF.

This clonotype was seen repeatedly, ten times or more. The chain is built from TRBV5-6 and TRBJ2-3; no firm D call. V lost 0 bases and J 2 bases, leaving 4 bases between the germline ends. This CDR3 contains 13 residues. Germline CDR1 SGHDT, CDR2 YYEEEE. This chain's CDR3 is CASSLGATDTQYF. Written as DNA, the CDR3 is TGTGCCAGCAGCTTGGGGGCCACAGATACGCAGTATTTT.

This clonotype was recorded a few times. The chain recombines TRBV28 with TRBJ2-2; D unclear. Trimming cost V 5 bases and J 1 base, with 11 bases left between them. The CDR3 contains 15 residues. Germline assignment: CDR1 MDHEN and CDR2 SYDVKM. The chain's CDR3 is CASSQIHGNTGELFF. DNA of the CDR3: TGTGCCAGCAGTCAAATACACGGGAACACCGGGGAGCTGTTTTTT.

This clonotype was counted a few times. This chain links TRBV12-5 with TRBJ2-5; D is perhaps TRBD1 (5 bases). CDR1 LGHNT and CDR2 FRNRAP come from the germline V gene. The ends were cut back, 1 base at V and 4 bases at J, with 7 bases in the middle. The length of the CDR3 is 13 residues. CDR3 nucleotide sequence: TGTGCTAGTGGTTTGGGACAGCGAGAGACCCAGTACTTC. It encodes CASGLGQRETQYF.

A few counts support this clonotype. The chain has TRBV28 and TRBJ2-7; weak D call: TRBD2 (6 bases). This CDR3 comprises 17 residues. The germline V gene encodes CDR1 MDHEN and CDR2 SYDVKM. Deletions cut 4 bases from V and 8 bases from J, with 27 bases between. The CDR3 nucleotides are TGTGCCAGCAGTTGGCGGGGTTCCAATTTTGGTACTACGAAGCAGTACTTC. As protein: CASSWRGSNFGTTKQYF.

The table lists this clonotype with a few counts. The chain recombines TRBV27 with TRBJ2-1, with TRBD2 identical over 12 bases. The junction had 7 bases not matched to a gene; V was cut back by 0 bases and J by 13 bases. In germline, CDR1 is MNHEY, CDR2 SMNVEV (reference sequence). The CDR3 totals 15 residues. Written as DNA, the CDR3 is TGTGCCAGCAGTTTATCGGCTAGCGGGAGGGCCCCACAGTTCTTC. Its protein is CASSLSASGRAPQFF.

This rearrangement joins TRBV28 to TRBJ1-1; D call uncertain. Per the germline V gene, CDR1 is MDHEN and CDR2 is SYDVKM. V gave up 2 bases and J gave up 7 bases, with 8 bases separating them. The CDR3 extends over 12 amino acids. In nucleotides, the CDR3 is TGTGCCAGCAGTTTAGACCGCCGTGAAGCTTTCTTT. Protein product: CASSLDRREAFF.

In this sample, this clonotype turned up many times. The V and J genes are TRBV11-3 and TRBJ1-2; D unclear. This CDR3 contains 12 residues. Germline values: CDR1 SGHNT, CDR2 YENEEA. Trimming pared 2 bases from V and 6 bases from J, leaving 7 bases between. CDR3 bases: TGTGCCAGCAGCTTAAGGGAGGATGGCTACACCTTC. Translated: CASSLREDGYTF. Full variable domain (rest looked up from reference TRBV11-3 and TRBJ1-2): EAGVVQSPRYKIIEKKQPVAFWCNPISGHNTLYWYLQNLGQGPELLIRYENEEAVDDSQLPKDRFSAERLKGVDSTLKIQPAELGDSAVYLCASSLREDGYTFGSGTRLTVV.

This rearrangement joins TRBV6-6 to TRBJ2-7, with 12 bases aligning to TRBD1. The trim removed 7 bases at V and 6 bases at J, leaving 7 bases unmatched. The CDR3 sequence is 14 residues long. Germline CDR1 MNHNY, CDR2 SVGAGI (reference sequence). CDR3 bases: TGTGCCAGCACGCGGGACAGGGGGCTCGGCGAGCAGTACTTC. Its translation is CASTRDRGLGEQYF.

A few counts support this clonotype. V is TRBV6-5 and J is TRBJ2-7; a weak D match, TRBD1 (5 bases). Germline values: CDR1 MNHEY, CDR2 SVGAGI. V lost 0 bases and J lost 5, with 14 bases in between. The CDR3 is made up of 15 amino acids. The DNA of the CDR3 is TGTGCCAGCAGTTACTCCGAGACAGCTATCCACGAGCAGTACTTC. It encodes CASSYSETAIHEQYF.

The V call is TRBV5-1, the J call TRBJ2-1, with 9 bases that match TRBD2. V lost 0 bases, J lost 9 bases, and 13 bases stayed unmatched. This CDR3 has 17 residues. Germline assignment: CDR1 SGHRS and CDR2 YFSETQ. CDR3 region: CASSLVSRLAGRGEQFF. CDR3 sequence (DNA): TGCGCCAGCAGCTTGGTTTCGAGGCTAGCGGGAAGGGGTGAGCAGTTCTTC. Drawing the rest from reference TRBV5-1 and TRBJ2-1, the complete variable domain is KAGVTQTPRYLIKTRGQQVTLSCSPISGHRSVSWYQQTPGQGLQFLFEYFSETQRNKGNFPGRFSGRQFSNSRSEMNVSTLELGDSALYLCASSLVSRLAGRGEQFFGPGTRLTVL.

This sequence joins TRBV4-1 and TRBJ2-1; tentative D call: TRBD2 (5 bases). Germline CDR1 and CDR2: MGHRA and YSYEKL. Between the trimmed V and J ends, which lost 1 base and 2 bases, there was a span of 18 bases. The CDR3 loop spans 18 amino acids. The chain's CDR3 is CASSQGVATNPAYNEQFF. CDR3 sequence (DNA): TGCGCCAGCAGCCAAGGGGTAGCGACAAACCCGGCCTACAATGAGCAGTTCTTC.

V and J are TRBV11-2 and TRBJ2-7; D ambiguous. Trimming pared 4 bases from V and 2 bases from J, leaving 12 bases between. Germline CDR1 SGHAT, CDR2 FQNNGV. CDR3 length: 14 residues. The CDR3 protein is CASSSPKNPYEQYF. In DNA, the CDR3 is TGTGCCAGCAGCTCCCCCAAGAATCCCTACGAGCAGTACTTC.

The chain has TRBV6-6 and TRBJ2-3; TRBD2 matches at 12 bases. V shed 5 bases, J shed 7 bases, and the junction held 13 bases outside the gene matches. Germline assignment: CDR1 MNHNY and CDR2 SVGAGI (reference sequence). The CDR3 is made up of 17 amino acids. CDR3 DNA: TGTGCCAGCAGTCGAATCTCCGCCGGACTAGCGGGGTATACGCAGTATTTT. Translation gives CASSRISAGLAGYTQYF.

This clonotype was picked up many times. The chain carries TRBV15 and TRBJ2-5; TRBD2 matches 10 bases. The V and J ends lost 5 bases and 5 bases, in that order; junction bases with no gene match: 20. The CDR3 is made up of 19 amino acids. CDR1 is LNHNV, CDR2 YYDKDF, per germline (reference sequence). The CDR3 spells CATSSPGRTSGVGWETQYF. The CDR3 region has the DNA TGTGCCACCAGCTCCCCAGGACGAACTAGCGGGGTCGGTTGGGAGACCCAGTACTTC.